Described below is a single T cell receptor (beta chain) sequence and its context. This record comes from a study of spatial heterogeneity in lung cancer. About the study: Sequence detection consistently recorded a greater number of beta-chain than alpha-chain sequences.

The CDR3 spans 15 residues. V lost 0 bases and J lost 2, with 13 bases in between. Germline assignment: CDR1 DFQATT and CDR2 SNEGSKA (reference sequence). The time point denotes: sample taken at primary tumor resection. The donors, 60 to 80 patients with untreated early-stage non-small cell lung cancer, provided the samples. TCRdb re-analysed the 5' RACE reads in MiXCR, keeping a single row per CDR3 protein. This table holds about 23,000 distinct CDR3 sequences, around 4.5% found once. This chain links TRBV20-1 with TRBJ1-2; no clear D. This TCR came from a male donor with early-stage non-small cell lung cancer. The specimen comprised PBMCs, sampled at surgery. The CDR3 sequence: CSARDESLGNYGYTF. The DNA for the CDR3 is TGCAGTGCTAGAGATGAATCGCTCGGCAACTATGGCTACACCTTC.